Following are 27 T cell receptor beta chains from one sample sequenced in a study of blood T cell dynamics during melanoma immunotherapy. Time point indicated: week 3, after first cycle of checkpoint inhibitor. The protocol was immunoSEQ multiplex PCR, while the TCRdb copy is restricted to in-frame clones and leaves out a portion. The sample records over 15,000 clones, approximately 90% being singletons. The sample in question was blood, obtained from a patient treated with checkpoint blockade. Every receptor here comes from a human donor with melanoma.

The V gene is TRBV10-3, the J gene TRBJ2-5; 9 positions match TRBD1. With 6 bases clipped from V and 1 base from J, the junction kept 3 bases outside the gene matches. The CDR3 is 14 residues long. CDR1 and CDR2 from the germline V gene are ENHRY and SYGVKD. The CDR3 nucleotides are TGTGCCATCAGGGGGACAGGGATCCAAGAGACCCAGTACTTC. Its protein is CAIRGTGIQETQYF.

This clone was detected once. The chain employs TRBV5-4 and TRBJ2-7, with TRBD1 identical over 7 bases. J lost 3 bases, V lost 2 bases, and 5 bases had no gene match. The CDR3 is made up of 14 amino acids. The germline gives CDR1 SGHNT, CDR2 YYREEE (reference sequence). DNA for the CDR3: TGTGCCAGCAGCTTTGAACAGGGGCGCTACGAGCAGTACTTC. As protein: CASSFEQGRYEQYF.

The V gene is TRBV7-2, the J gene TRBJ1-6; D gene unclear. CDR1 is SGHTA and CDR2 is FQGNSA in the germline V gene. Trimming pared 3 bases from V and 10 bases from J, leaving 10 bases between. This CDR3 spans 13 amino acids. CDR3 protein: CASSFLERSPLHF. In nucleotides, the CDR3 is TGTGCCAGCAGCTTTTTGGAGAGGTCACCCCTCCACTTT. The variable domain in full, completed from reference TRBV7-2 and TRBJ1-6, reads GAGVSQSPSNKVTEKGKDVELRCDPISGHTALYWYRQSLGQGLEFLIYFQGNSAPDKSGLPSDRFSAERTGGSVSTLTIQRTQQEDSAVYLCASSFLERSPLHFGNGTRLTVT.

In its sample, this clone was seen once. The chain has TRBV7-9 and TRBJ2-1, with D perhaps given as TRBD1 or TRBD2 (6 bases each). V dropped 1 base and J dropped 0 bases, with 7 bases sitting between them. Germline V gene lookup returns CDR1 SEHNR and CDR2 FQNEAQ (reference sequence). The CDR3 loop spans 15 amino acids. CDR3 sequence: CASSLEGGSYNEQFF. CDR3 DNA sequence: TGTGCCAGCAGCTTAGAGGGGGGCTCCTACAATGAGCAGTTCTTC.

This clone appeared a single time. The chain carries TRBV7-2 and TRBJ2-7, with 11 positions matching TRBD2. V was clipped by 5 bases and J by 1 base; unmatched bases: 4. The CDR3 has 15 amino acids. In germline, CDR1 is SGHTA, CDR2 FQGNSA. DNA for the CDR3: TGTGCCAGCAGCCTTGGACTAGCGGGTTCCTACGAGCAGTACTTC. Amino acid sequence: CASSLGLAGSYEQYF.

The rearrangement uses TRBV10-3 and TRBJ1-5; D remains unclear. The germline V and J ends were trimmed by 3 bases and 0 bases, with 21 bases remaining between them. Per the germline V gene, CDR1 is ENHRY and CDR2 is SYGVKD. The length of the CDR3 is 19 residues. The CDR3 protein is CAISEGDALTVYSNQPQHF. CDR3 nucleotide sequence: TGTGCCATCAGTGAAGGAGACGCCCTGACGGTTTATAGCAATCAGCCCCAGCATTTT.

This clone was seen once. The genes are TRBV7-2 and TRBJ1-2; perhaps TRBD1 as D (5 bases). The CDR3 length is 14 residues. Trimming took off 5 bases at V and 3 bases at J, with 13 bases between the two ends. The germline V gene encodes CDR1 SGHTA and CDR2 FQGNSA. In DNA form, the CDR3 reads TGTGCCAGCAGCCCCTCGGGGGAATACTATGGCTACACCTTC. Protein sequence: CASSPSGEYYGYTF.

V is TRBV7-3 and J is TRBJ2-5, with 8 bases fitting TRBD2. CDR3 length: 15 amino acids. From germline, CDR1 is SGHTA and CDR2 FQGTGA. V lost 5 bases to trimming and J lost 3 bases; unmatched junction nucleotides: 8. The CDR3 loop reads CASSPYGTREETQYF. DNA of the CDR3: TGTGCCAGCAGCCCTTACGGGACTAGAGAAGAGACCCAGTACTTC.

The gene calls are TRBV2 and TRBJ2-5, with TRBD1 identical over 7 bases. Losses at the gene ends were 3 bases for V and 0 bases for J; bases not matched to a gene: 1. CDR1 is SNHLY and CDR2 is FYNNEI in the germline V gene. The CDR3 totals 14 residues. For the CDR3, the DNA is TGTGCCAGCAGTGACAGGGGGTACCAAGAGACCCAGTACTTC. Protein: CASSDRGYQETQYF.

The rearrangement joins TRBV9 to TRBJ2-2; maybe TRBD1 (5 bases). Between the trimmed V and J ends, which lost 3 bases and 8 bases, there was a span of 8 bases. Germline loops: CDR1 SGDLS, CDR2 YYNGEE. The CDR3 runs 12 residues. In DNA, the CDR3 is TGTGCCAGCAGCGGGGGCCCAGGGGAGCTGTTTTTT. This codes for CASSGGPGELFF.

The genes are TRBV9 and TRBJ2-1, with unresolved D. Trimming removed 0 bases at V and 0 bases at J, with 7 bases between. From germline, CDR1 is SGDLS and CDR2 YYNGEE. This CDR3 comprises 15 residues. The CDR3 is CASSVVSNSYNEQFF. In DNA, the CDR3 is TGTGCCAGCAGCGTAGTGTCTAACTCCTACAATGAGCAGTTCTTC.

The chain is built from TRBV4-1 and TRBJ2-5; 12 bases align to TRBD2. This CDR3 is 16 amino acids long. Germline V gene data show CDR1 as MGHRA and CDR2 as YSYEKL. V was clipped by 4 bases and J by 2 bases; unmatched bases: 5. The DNA of the CDR3 is TGCGCCAGCAGCCTCCGGACTAGCGGGGAACAAGAGACCCAGTACTTC. Translated: CASSLRTSGEQETQYF.

This chain uses TRBV7-9 with TRBJ2-1; TRBD1 might be the D (6 bases). V was trimmed by 4 bases and J by 3 bases, leaving 16 bases between them. This CDR3 has 16 residues. Looked up from germline, CDR1 is SEHNR and CDR2 is FQNEAQ (reference sequence). The CDR3 loop is CASSSGGTQLYNEQFF. In DNA form, the CDR3 reads TGTGCCAGCAGCTCGGGTGGGACACAGCTCTACAATGAGCAGTTCTTC.

The chain links TRBV9 to TRBJ1-5, with D tentatively TRBD1 (6 bases). This CDR3 is built from 15 residues. The V gene lost 4 bases and the J gene lost 3 bases, with 14 bases spanning the gap. The germline CDR1 and CDR2 sequences are SGDLS and YYNGEE. The CDR3 spells CASSRDIHPNQPQHF. The CDR3 bases are TGTGCCAGCAGCCGGGACATTCACCCCAATCAGCCCCAGCATTTT.

The genes are TRBV5-6 and TRBJ2-2; 7 nucleotides line up with TRBD2. This CDR3 spans 14 amino acids. The germline CDR1 and CDR2 sequences are SGHDT and YYEEEE. J gave up 1 base and V 9 bases, and 6 bases lay outside the gene matches. The CDR3 is CATHQRGNTGELFF. The DNA of the CDR3 is TGTGCCACCCACCAGCGGGGGAACACCGGGGAGCTGTTTTTT.

The J gene is TRBJ1-1, the V gene TRBV5-4; maybe TRBD1 (6 bases). The CDR3 contains 13 residues. V gave up 6 bases and J gave up 5 bases, with 14 bases separating them. CDR1 is SGHNT and CDR2 is YYREEE in the germline V gene (reference sequence). In nucleotides, the CDR3 is TGTGCCAGCAAAAACAGGGAGGGGACTGAAGCTTTCTTT. Residues: CASKNREGTEAFF.

V usage is TRBV19 and J usage is TRBJ2-5; TRBD1 matches at 7 bases. The CDR3 loop spans 15 amino acids. CDR1 and CDR2 (germline): LNHDA, SQIVND (reference sequence). The V gene end was trimmed by 1 base and the J gene end by 4 bases; junction bases not matched to a gene: 6. CDR3 bases: TGTGCCAGTAGTATAGCGAGACAGGGTGGAGAGACCCAGTACTTC. As protein: CASSIARQGGETQYF.

The V and J genes are TRBV4-1 and TRBJ2-3; D not certain. This CDR3 comprises 16 residues. Trimming cost V 0 bases and J 0 bases, with 10 bases left between them. CDR1 MGHRA and CDR2 YSYEKL come from the germline V gene. CDR3 DNA sequence: TGCGCCAGCAGCCAAGATGTGGCAAGTAGCACAGATACGCAGTATTTT. Translating gives CASSQDVASSTDTQYF.

The chain links TRBV18 to TRBJ2-7; maybe TRBD2 (5 bases). Germline V CDR1 and CDR2: KGHSH, LQKENI. Trimming took off 2 bases at V and 2 bases at J, with 13 bases between the two ends. The CDR3 loop spans 15 amino acids. The CDR3 protein is CASSPGGGGAYEQYF. DNA of the CDR3: TGTGCCAGCTCACCAGGAGGCGGCGGCGCCTACGAGCAGTACTTC.

The chain uses TRBV19 and TRBJ1-5; D is perhaps TRBD1 (5 bases). This CDR3 is built from 20 residues. Looked up from germline, CDR1 is LNHDA and CDR2 is SQIVND (reference sequence). V was shortened by 5 bases and J by 0 bases, with 26 bases between the two germline ends. CDR3 sequence (DNA): TGTGCCAGTAGTCCCTCCTGGGCACAGGCTGGCCCTTATAGCAATCAGCCCCAGCATTTT. This codes for CASSPSWAQAGPYSNQPQHF.

The CDR3 bases are TGCGCCAGCAGCCCCCGGGGCGGCTATGAGCAGTTCTTC. Translated: CASSPRGGYEQFF. The chain is built from TRBV5-1 and TRBJ2-1; D possibly matches TRBD1 or TRBD2 (5 bases each). CDR1 and CDR2 from the germline V gene are SGHRS and YFSETQ. The V end lost 4 bases, the J end lost 8 bases, and 13 bases lay between the germline ends. CDR3 length: 13 amino acids.

The chain is built from TRBV6-4 and TRBJ2-1; D is uncertain. With 3 bases removed from V and 5 bases from J, the gap between germline ends came to 5 bases. CDR3 length: 12 residues. The germline CDR1 and CDR2 sequences are MRHNA and SNTAGT. The DNA of the CDR3 is TGTGCCAGCAGTGAGGGGAACAATGAGCAGTTCTTC. Translated, it gives CASSEGNNEQFF.

The rearrangement uses TRBV29-1 and TRBJ1-2; 8 bases align to TRBD1. The V gene end was trimmed by 6 bases and the J gene end by 3 bases; junction bases not matched to a gene: 6. Germline V gives CDR1 SQVTM, CDR2 ANQGSEA. CDR3 length equals 13 residues. Here the CDR3 DNA reads TGCAGCGTCTCGGGACAGGCTGACTATGGCTACACCTTC. Its protein is CSVSGQADYGYTF.

This clone has only a few counts. J is TRBJ1-2 and V is TRBV4-1; D might be TRBD1 (6 bases). Between the trimmed V and J ends, which lost 3 bases and 6 bases, there was a span of 11 bases. The CDR3 is 13 amino acids. CDR1 and CDR2 from the germline V gene are MGHRA and YSYEKL. DNA of the CDR3: TGCGCCAGCAGCCAGGGGCCAGGGGATGGCTACACCTTC. Amino acids: CASSQGPGDGYTF.

This rearrangement joins TRBV2 to TRBJ1-6, with D unresolved. Germline V lookup: CDR1 SNHLY, CDR2 FYNNEI. This CDR3 region has 13 residues. The V end was cut by 8 bases, the J end by 6 bases, with 11 bases between. The CDR3 bases are TGTGCCAGCGGAAAAGGGTTTAATTCACCCCTCCACTTT. This codes for CASGKGFNSPLHF.

The gene calls are TRBV29-1 and TRBJ2-5; 7 nucleotides agree with TRBD2. The germline CDR1 and CDR2 sequences are SQVTM and ANQGSEA. The V and J ends lost 6 bases and 5 bases, in that order; junction bases with no gene match: 9. The CDR3 loop spans 13 amino acids. CDR3 in amino acids: CSVQRAGWETQYF. The CDR3 region has the DNA TGCAGCGTCCAAAGAGCGGGGTGGGAGACCCAGTACTTC. Full variable domain (remainder filled in from reference TRBV29-1 and TRBJ2-5): SAVISQKPSRDICQRGTSLTIQCQVDSQVTMMFWYRQQPGQSLTLIATANQGSEATYESGFVIDKFPISRPNLTFSTLTVSNMSPEDSSIYLCSVQRAGWETQYFGPGTRLLVL.

The V gene is TRBV18, the J gene TRBJ2-3; a weak D match, TRBD2 (6 bases). This CDR3 is 14 amino acids long. In germline, CDR1 is KGHSH, CDR2 LQKENI. V shed 6 bases and J shed 0 bases, with 10 bases lying between them. For the CDR3, the DNA is TGTGCCAGCTCTTGGGACTTTAGCACAGATACGCAGTATTTT. Protein product: CASSWDFSTDTQYF.